The 32 T cell receptor beta chains below were found in one sample sequenced in a study of PD-1 blockade in classical Hodgkin lymphoma. As for time point: cycle 4 day 1 (C4D1), after 5 to 7 weeks of nivolumab. Every one of the patients relapsed after autologous stem cell transplantation (brentuximab vedotin exposure was variable). The table came from immunoSEQ multiplex PCR; TCRdb's copy has only in-frame clones and leaves some out. This sample has around 46,000 clones, with almost 90% found just once. The sample in question was peripheral blood mononuclear cells (PBMCs), obtained before the fourth cycle of nivolumab. These receptors came from a human donor with classical Hodgkin lymphoma.

CDR3 in amino acids: CASSLVTLRDSTGANVLTF. The CDR3 DNA follows: TGTGCCAGCAGCTTAGTAACTCTGAGGGACAGCACTGGGGCCAACGTCCTGACTTTC. The chain recombines TRBV7-9 with TRBJ2-6; TRBD1 matches at 7 bases. The CDR3 runs 19 residues. Trimming cost V 1 base and J 2 bases; bases outside gene matches: 11. Germline CDR1 reads SEHNR; CDR2 reads FQNEAQ (reference sequence).

The genes are TRBV6-4 and TRBJ2-3; a possible D gene is TRBD2 (5 bases). The V end lost 0 bases, the J end lost 5 bases, and 12 bases lay between the germline ends. This CDR3 is 15 amino acids long. Germline V lookup: CDR1 MRHNA, CDR2 SNTAGT. The CDR3 DNA follows: TGTGCCAGCAGTGACTCCTTCGAAGGAGGAGATACGCAGTATTTT. Residues: CASSDSFEGGDTQYF.

The chain joins TRBV7-3 to TRBJ2-1; D is undetermined. The CDR3 is made up of 11 amino acids. CDR1 and CDR2 (germline): SGHTA, FQGTGA. V lost 3 bases to trimming and J lost 8 bases, with 5 bases between them. The CDR3 here is CASSFGHEQFF. The CDR3 region has the DNA TGTGCCAGCAGCTTTGGGCATGAGCAGTTCTTC.

The J gene is TRBJ2-1, the V gene TRBV7-2, with 8 nucleotides matching TRBD2. The germline V gene encodes CDR1 SGHTA and CDR2 FQGNSA. The CDR3 is 15 residues long. V lost 7 bases and J lost 7; bases outside the gene matches: 12. In DNA, the CDR3 is TGTGCCAGCAACCAACCCGAACTAGCGGTTAATGAGCAGTTCTTC. Protein: CASNQPELAVNEQFF. The full variable domain, its missing parts supplied by reference TRBV7-2 and TRBJ2-1, is GAGVSQSPSNKVTEKGKDVELRCDPISGHTALYWYRQSLGQGLEFLIYFQGNSAPDKSGLPSDRFSAERTGGSVSTLTIQRTQQEDSAVYLCASNQPELAVNEQFFGPGTRLTVL.

V and J are TRBV30 and TRBJ2-3; tentatively, D is TRBD2 (5 bases). V lost 4 bases, J lost 2 bases, and 10 bases lay in between. This CDR3 is built from 13 residues. Germline V lookup: CDR1 GTSNPN, CDR2 SVGIG (reference sequence). Written as DNA, the CDR3 is TGTGCCTGGAATCGGGGAGACACAGATACGCAGTATTTT. As protein: CAWNRGDTDTQYF.

Written as DNA, the CDR3 is TGCAGCGTTGGGAGGGAGGGAACCTACGAGCAGTACTTC. Translation: CSVGREGTYEQYF. The rearrangement uses TRBV29-1 and TRBJ2-7, with 7 bases lining up with TRBD2. The CDR3 runs to 13 residues. Germline loops: CDR1 SQVTM, CDR2 ANQGSEA. J was trimmed by 2 bases and V by 4 bases; bases with no gene match: 5.

As concerns this clone: At one boundary the junction diverges from the germline segment, which might be a read error. The chain joins TRBV27 to TRBJ1-3; 7 bases agree with TRBD1. Germline lookup yields CDR1 MNHEY and CDR2 SMNVEV (reference sequence). CDR3 length equals 14 residues. CDR3 sequence reads: CVSRTRGDGNTIYF. CDR3 sequence (DNA): TGTGTCAGCAGAACCAGGGGGGACGGAAACACCATATATTTT.

The rearrangement joins TRBV11-3 to TRBJ2-5, with TRBD2 matching over 14 bases. CDR3 length: 19 amino acids. The germline gives CDR1 SGHNT, CDR2 YENEEA. The V segment lost 5 bases and the J segment 5 bases; nucleotides outside the gene matches: 16. The CDR3 loop reads CASSPLFDRLAGGPETQYF. The CDR3 DNA is TGTGCCAGCAGCCCCCTGTTTGATCGACTAGCGGGAGGGCCGGAGACCCAGTACTTC.

The rearrangement links TRBV10-1 to TRBJ1-1; possibly TRBD1 for D (6 bases). This CDR3 comprises 13 residues. Looked up from germline, CDR1 is WNHNN and CDR2 is SYGVQD (reference sequence). V shed 4 bases and J shed 4 bases, with 10 bases lying between them. CDR3 residues: CASSVGARTEAFF. The DNA of the CDR3 is TGCGCCAGCAGTGTGGGGGCACGCACTGAAGCTTTCTTT.

This clone was seen a handful of times. J is TRBJ1-1 and V is TRBV5-1; tentative D call: TRBD1 (6 bases). Germline CDR1 and CDR2: SGHRS and YFSETQ. V lost 9 bases to trimming and J lost 2 bases, with 11 bases between them. The CDR3 has 12 residues. The CDR3 DNA sequence: TGCGCCACAGGGGACATAAACACTGAAGCTTTCTTT. Translating gives CATGDINTEAFF.

The V gene is TRBV10-2, the J gene TRBJ1-2; TRBD1 matches 11 bases. J gave up 3 bases and V 3 bases, and 3 bases lay outside the gene matches. The CDR3 has 15 residues. Germline V gene sequence: CDR1 WSHSY, CDR2 SAAADI. CDR3 in amino acids: CASSDGTGGYYGYTF. DNA of the CDR3: TGCGCCAGCAGTGACGGGACAGGGGGTTACTATGGCTACACCTTC.

This chain joins TRBV11-3 and TRBJ2-1; 8 bases align to TRBD2. There are 17 residues in the CDR3. J gave up 3 bases and V 0 bases, and 7 bases lay outside the gene matches. Looked up from germline, CDR1 is SGHNT and CDR2 is YENEEA. In DNA, the CDR3 is TGTGCCAGCAGCTTAGAAATATCTAGCGGGCTCTACAATGAGCAGTTCTTC. Translated, it gives CASSLEISSGLYNEQFF.

The gene calls are TRBV11-2 and TRBJ2-7; 10 nucleotides agree with TRBD2. Germline CDR1 SGHAT, CDR2 FQNNGV. The CDR3 extends over 15 amino acids. V was clipped by 1 base and J by 4 bases; unmatched bases: 4. CDR3 sequence: CASSLGATSGYEQYF. For the CDR3, the DNA is TGTGCCAGCAGCTTAGGCGCGACTAGCGGGTACGAGCAGTACTTC.

This clone has more than one count but fewer than ten. The J gene is TRBJ1-3, the V gene TRBV19; a weak D match, TRBD1 (6 bases). The CDR3 is 15 residues long. Germline CDR1 and CDR2: LNHDA and SQIVND (reference sequence). Trimming pared 3 bases from V and 4 bases from J, leaving 13 bases between. The CDR3 spells CASSILTGPGNTIYF. In nucleotides, the CDR3 is TGTGCCAGTAGTATTCTCACAGGGCCCGGAAACACCATATATTTT.

The J gene is TRBJ2-7, the V gene TRBV7-9; TRBD1 matches at 9 bases. V trimming: 7 bases; J trimming: 0 bases; junction bases outside the gene matches: 10. Germline CDR1 is SEHNR and CDR2 is FQNEAQ (reference sequence). The CDR3 has 16 residues. The CDR3 is CASTSSGQGSSYEQYF. Written as DNA, the CDR3 is TGTGCCAGCACCTCGTCCGGACAGGGGAGCTCCTACGAGCAGTACTTC.

The chain joins TRBV2 to TRBJ1-5; D gene uncertain. The length of the CDR3 is 12 residues. The germline CDR1 and CDR2 sequences are SNHLY and FYNNEI. Trimming removed 7 bases from V and 3 bases from J, with 7 bases in between. The CDR3 sequence is CASNLNNQPQHF. CDR3 DNA sequence: TGTGCCAGCAACCTCAACAATCAGCCCCAGCATTTT. Variable domain in full (rest from reference TRBV2 and TRBJ1-5): EPEVTQTPSHQVTQMGQEVILRCVPISNHLYFYWYRQILGQKVEFLVSFYNNEISEKSEIFDDQFSVERPDGSNFTLKIRSTKLEDSAMYFCASNLNNQPQHFGDGTRLSIL.

Here the CDR3 DNA reads TGCGCCAGCAGCCAACAGGGAGGTCCCTACGAGCAGTACTTC. It codes for CASSQQGGPYEQYF. This chain links TRBV4-1 with TRBJ2-7, with D perhaps matching TRBD2 (6 bases). The length of the CDR3 is 14 residues. Germline V lookup: CDR1 MGHRA, CDR2 YSYEKL. V lost 2 bases, J lost 2 bases, and 10 bases lay in between.

In its sample, this clone was seen once. The rearrangement uses TRBV5-1 and TRBJ1-2; 7 nucleotides align to TRBD1. The V gene end was trimmed by 2 bases and the J gene end by 0 bases; junction bases not matched to a gene: 4. The CDR3 totals 15 residues. The germline CDR1 and CDR2 sequences are SGHRS and YFSETQ. The DNA for the CDR3 is TGCGCCAGCAGCTTTGGAGGGACAGCTAACTATGGCTACACCTTC. Its protein product is CASSFGGTANYGYTF.

The genes are TRBV5-1 and TRBJ2-3, with TRBD2 matching over 12 bases. Germline values: CDR1 SGHRS, CDR2 YFSETQ. The J segment lost 0 bases and the V segment lost 6 bases, leaving 5 bases of the junction unmatched. The CDR3 sequence is 16 residues long. CDR3 residues: CASTRLAGASTDTQYF. The CDR3 region has the DNA TGCGCCAGCACCCGACTAGCGGGAGCCAGCACAGATACGCAGTATTTT.

The genes are TRBV30 and TRBJ2-2; TRBD2 is a possible D gene (6 bases). The CDR3 covers 16 residues. CDR1 and CDR2 from the germline V gene are GTSNPN and SVGIG (reference sequence). Trimming took 4 bases from V and 0 from J, leaving 15 bases between them. The CDR3 loop reads CAWIPLGGANTGELFF. The CDR3 DNA follows: TGTGCCTGGATTCCGTTGGGGGGAGCGAACACCGGGGAGCTGTTTTTT. Together with reference TRBV30 and TRBJ2-2, the CDR3 gives the full variable domain: SQTIHQWPATLVQPVGSPLSLECTVEGTSNPNLYWYRQAAGRGLQLLFYSVGIGQISSEVPQNLSASRPQDRQFILSSKKLLLSDSGFYLCAWIPLGGANTGELFFGEGSRLTVL.

The chain uses TRBV4-1 and TRBJ2-5, with 7 bases aligning to TRBD1. The V and J ends lost 2 bases and 5 bases, in that order; junction bases with no gene match: 2. Germline CDR1 MGHRA, CDR2 YSYEKL. The CDR3 has 13 residues. This CDR3 is CASSQTGAETQYF. CDR3 bases: TGCGCCAGCAGCCAAACAGGGGCGGAGACCCAGTACTTC.

This clone was seen a single time. This rearrangement joins TRBV5-6 to TRBJ2-7; possible D gene TRBD2, 6 bases. Trimming removed 7 bases from V and 0 bases from J, with 17 bases in between. The length of the CDR3 is 15 residues. Germline V gives CDR1 SGHDT, CDR2 YYEEEE. The CDR3 protein is CASSWRVRDSYEQYF. The DNA of the CDR3 is TGTGCCAGCTCCTGGAGGGTCCGGGACTCCTACGAGCAGTACTTC.

This chain connects TRBV6-5 to TRBJ2-7; the D is unclear. The CDR3 contains 15 residues. Germline V gene sequence: CDR1 MNHEY, CDR2 SVGAGI. V was clipped by 0 bases and J by 3 bases, with 12 bases between them. In nucleotides, the CDR3 is TGTGCCAGCAGTTACTCGACCCCTAGGAGCTACGAGCAGTACTTC. It specifies CASSYSTPRSYEQYF.

This rearrangement joins TRBV5-1 to TRBJ1-5; no firm D call. Germline loops: CDR1 SGHRS, CDR2 YFSETQ. The CDR3 contains 15 residues. V was clipped by 5 bases and J by 6 bases, with 18 bases between them. CDR3: CASSLDFPAGQPQHF. DNA of the CDR3: TGCGCCAGCAGTCTGGACTTCCCTGCGGGTCAGCCCCAGCATTTT.

The rearrangement joins TRBV9 to TRBJ2-3; no definite D call. CDR3 size: 17 residues. V lost 4 bases, J lost 0 bases, and 18 bases lay in between. CDR1 is SGDLS and CDR2 is YYNGEE in the germline V gene. CDR3 in DNA: TGTGCCAGCAGCTTCCGTGTGGTAGCAGATAGCACAGATACGCAGTATTTT. It codes for CASSFRVVADSTDTQYF.

The chain recombines TRBV2 with TRBJ2-5, with 11 bases aligning to TRBD1. After removal of 6 bases from V and 10 bases from J, the junction contained 10 bases not matched to a gene. CDR1 and CDR2 from the germline V gene are SNHLY and FYNNEI. This CDR3 has 14 residues. CDR3 region: CASRGQGEERGQYF. In DNA, the CDR3 is TGTGCCAGCAGGGGACAGGGGGAAGAGAGGGGCCAGTACTTC. The variable domain in full, completed from reference TRBV2 and TRBJ2-5, reads EPEVTQTPSHQVTQMGQEVILRCVPISNHLYFYWYRQILGQKVEFLVSFYNNEISEKSEIFDDQFSVERPDGSNFTLKIRSTKLEDSAMYFCASRGQGEERGQYFGPGTRLLVL.

The CDR3 region has the DNA TGTGCCTGGAGTACAGTTGTAGGGGGATCAGGTCAGCCCCAGCATTTT. Encoded protein: CAWSTVVGGSGQPQHF. The rearrangement joins TRBV30 to TRBJ1-5; TRBD1 is a possible D gene (6 bases). Germline V gene data show CDR1 as GTSNPN and CDR2 as SVGIG (reference sequence). Deletions cut 2 bases from V and 6 bases from J, with 20 bases between. The CDR3 is 16 amino acids.

V and J are TRBV28 and TRBJ1-5; a possible D gene is TRBD1 (5 bases). The V and J ends lost 2 bases and 0 bases respectively, with 17 bases between them. CDR3 length: 18 amino acids. CDR1 and CDR2 (germline): MDHEN, SYDVKM. The CDR3 nucleotides read TGTGCCAGCAGTTTAGTCAAGGGGCCACTCTATAGCAATCAGCCCCAGCATTTT. Translation gives CASSLVKGPLYSNQPQHF.

J is TRBJ2-7 and V is TRBV5-1, with 7 bases identical to TRBD1. The CDR3 consists of 15 residues. V trimming: 2 bases; J trimming: 3 bases; junction bases outside the gene matches: 8. Germline loops: CDR1 SGHRS, CDR2 YFSETQ. Here the CDR3 DNA reads TGCGCCAGCAGCTTTGGTGGGACAGCGAACTACGAGCAGTACTTC. Protein product: CASSFGGTANYEQYF.

The chain is built from TRBV18 and TRBJ1-1, with 7 bases matching TRBD1. The germline V gene encodes CDR1 KGHSH and CDR2 LQKENI. CDR3 length: 13 amino acids. Trimming removed 4 bases from V and 6 bases from J; junction bases left unmatched: 5. The CDR3 coding sequence is TGTGCCAGCTCACGCGGGACAGAGTCTGAAGCTTTCTTT. Translating gives CASSRGTESEAFF.

CDR3 in amino acids: CASSKGQLAGGTLNTQYF. Written as DNA, the CDR3 is TGTGCCAGCAGCAAAGGACAGTTGGCGGGAGGAACCCTTAATACGCAGTATTTT. The rearrangement uses TRBV5-4 and TRBJ2-3; 8 nucleotides line up with TRBD2. The CDR3 covers 18 residues. The germline V gene has CDR1 SGHNT and CDR2 YYREEE (reference sequence). With 4 bases clipped from V and 7 bases from J, the junction kept 20 bases outside the gene matches. The complete variable domain, with remaining parts taken from reference TRBV5-4 and TRBJ2-3, reads ETGVTQSPTHLIKTRGQQVTLRCSSQSGHNTVSWYQQALGQGPQFIFQYYREEENGRGNFPPRFSGLQFPNYSSELNVNALELDDSALYLCASSKGQLAGGTLNTQYFGPGTRLTVL.

The chain couples TRBV10-3 to TRBJ2-2, with D possibly being TRBD1 or TRBD2 (5 bases each). The CDR3 has 16 amino acids. The V gene's germline CDR1 is ENHRY and CDR2 SYGVKD. V was cut by 6 bases and J by 2 bases, with 16 bases left in between. The CDR3 loop reads CAIRAGTGVNTGELFF. CDR3 coding DNA: TGTGCCATCAGGGCCGGGACGGGCGTAAACACCGGGGAGCTGTTTTTT.